This entry lists 8 T cell receptor beta chains sequenced from one sample in a study of blood T cell repertoires in COVID-19. Method: immunoSEQ multiplex PCR; TCRdb's copy keeps in-frame clones and lacks some. In the table there are about 74,000 clones, about 90% of which are singletons. The sequencing input was peripheral blood. These receptors originate from a woman aged 80 or over with active or convalescent COVID-19.

This clone was found once. The genes are TRBV27 and TRBJ1-2, with 7 bases identical to TRBD1. Germline lookup yields CDR1 MNHEY and CDR2 SMNVEV (reference sequence). The J segment lost 6 bases and the V segment lost 9 bases, leaving 7 bases of the junction unmatched. The CDR3 extends over 12 amino acids. In DNA, the CDR3 is TGTGCCAGTCAGGGCAGGGGGAATGGCTACACCTTC. It encodes CASQGRGNGYTF.

V usage is TRBV3-1 (or the pseudogene TRBV3-2) and J usage is TRBJ2-5; the D gene is possibly TRBD1 (6 bases). Trimming took 10 bases from V and 2 from J, leaving 14 bases between them. The CDR3 spans 13 residues. CDR1 LGHDT and CDR2 YNNKEL come from the germline V gene (reference sequence). The CDR3 region is CAITKQGQETQYF. Here the CDR3 DNA reads TGTGCCATCACAAAACAGGGACAAGAGACCCAGTACTTC.

The chain combines TRBV13 with TRBJ2-3; 8 bases line up with TRBD1. The trim removed 0 bases at V and 3 bases at J, leaving 5 bases unmatched. CDR1 is PRHDT and CDR2 is FYEKMQ in the germline V gene (reference sequence). The CDR3 sequence is 16 residues long. CDR3 residues: CASSLGLRGRTDTQYF. Here the CDR3 DNA reads TGTGCCAGCAGCTTAGGCCTCAGGGGGCGGACAGATACGCAGTATTTT.

CDR3 sequence reads: CASSTGTGFEKLFF. CDR3 nucleotide sequence: TGTGCCAGTAGTACGGGGACAGGGTTTGAAAAACTGTTTTTT. J is TRBJ1-4 and V is TRBV19; TRBD1 matches at 9 bases. The CDR3 spans 14 residues. Per germline, CDR1 LNHDA and CDR2 SQIVND (reference sequence). After removal of 4 bases from V and 7 bases from J, the junction contained 4 bases not matched to a gene.

This chain joins TRBV19 and TRBJ2-3; 7 bases are a match to TRBD1. Germline trimming cut 6 bases from V and 3 bases from J; bases unmatched to any gene: 9. This CDR3 region has 15 residues. CDR1 is LNHDA and CDR2 is SQIVND in the germline V gene (reference sequence). In DNA, the CDR3 is TGTGCCAGTAGCCTTGACAGGGTGGTGACAGATACGCAGTATTTT. Residues: CASSLDRVVTDTQYF.

The V call is TRBV6-5, the J call TRBJ2-7; 8 bases align to TRBD2. This CDR3 is built from 15 residues. V was pared by 7 bases and J by 4 bases, with 12 bases of the junction left unmatched. Germline CDR1 MNHEY, CDR2 SVGAGI. The DNA of the CDR3 is TGTGCCAGCAAACCATCCGGGAGGGGAATTTACGAGCAGTACTTC. Its translation: CASKPSGRGIYEQYF.

The rearrangement links TRBV3-1 (or the pseudogene TRBV3-2) to TRBJ2-1, with D unclear. The CDR3 extends over 16 amino acids. Germline V gives CDR1 LGHDT, CDR2 YNNKEL (reference sequence). Between the trimmed V and J ends, which lost 0 bases and 7 bases, there was a span of 16 bases. The CDR3 DNA is TGTGCCAGCAGCCAAGATCTACCGGGTGCCGGGAATGAGCAGTTCTTC. It encodes CASSQDLPGAGNEQFF.

The rearrangement uses TRBV21-1 and TRBJ2-7; TRBD2, the table's D call, was not compared with the DNA. TRBV21-1 is listed as a pseudogene. The CDR3 has 16 amino acids. CDR3 DNA sequence: TGTGCCAGCAGCACCCCCGCTCTTGGACTAGGCTACGAGCAGTACTTC. Residues: CASSTPALGLGYEQYF.